This T cell receptor (beta chain) is drawn from a study of blood T cell repertoires in COVID-19. Study overall: The United States, Italy and Spain were the sources of the acute and convalescent COVID-19 samples. The analysed material was cDNA or gDNA that came from T cells, B-cell-depleted T cells, or PBMCs.

Authors' methods: Amplification of reference gene primers was used by the study to estimate nucleated cell counts. Only in-frame clones appear in the TCRdb table, and some are missing; sequencing was by immunoSEQ multiplex PCR. V and J calls and clone size are copied from that table; D and trimming were computed from the DNA. The table records around 11,000 clones, 75% to 90% of them present only once. Germline V gene lookup returns CDR1 MNHEY and CDR2 SVGAGI. The V and J ends lost 7 bases and 5 bases, in that order; junction bases with no gene match: 7. This CDR3 region has 13 residues. This clone is a singleton in its sample.

The sequence came from a human donor in a cohort sampled during active COVID-19. Source material: peripheral blood. The rearrangement joins TRBV6-5 to TRBJ1-2, with 7 bases lining up with TRBD1. The chain's CDR3 is CASTLRTGYGYTF. CDR3 coding DNA: TGTGCCAGCACTCTCAGGACAGGATATGGCTACACCTTC.